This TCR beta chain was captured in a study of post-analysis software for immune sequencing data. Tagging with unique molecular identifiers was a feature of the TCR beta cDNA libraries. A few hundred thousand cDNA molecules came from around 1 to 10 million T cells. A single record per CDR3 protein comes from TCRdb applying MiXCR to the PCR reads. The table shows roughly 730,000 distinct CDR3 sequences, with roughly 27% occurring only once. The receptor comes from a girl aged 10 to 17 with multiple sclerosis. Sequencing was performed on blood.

CDR3 in DNA: TGCAGCGTTTCGGGATGGAGGCCGAACACCGGGGAGCTGTTTTTT. Translation: CSVSGWRPNTGELFF. The gene calls are TRBV29-1 and TRBJ2-2, with D maybe TRBD2 (5 bases). The CDR3 runs to 15 residues. Germline lookup yields CDR1 SQVTM and CDR2 ANQGSEA. The V gene lost 5 bases and the J gene lost 0 bases, with 13 bases spanning the gap.